The T cell receptor beta chain described here comes from a study of graft-versus-host responses after intestinal transplantation. The germline gives CDR1 GTSNPN, CDR2 SVGIG (reference sequence). The CDR3 sequence is 18 residues long. The trim removed 8 bases at V and 2 bases at J, leaving 20 bases unmatched. Some clones are missing from TCRdb's copy, which holds only in-frame ones; the method was immunoSEQ multiplex PCR. Of thousands of clones listed, about three quarters are singletons. The J gene is TRBJ2-3, the V gene TRBV30; 9 nucleotides align to TRBD1. This specimen consisted of PBMCs, obtained 300 to 330 days after intestinal transplant. The receptor was isolated from a human patient who received an intestinal transplant, so some T cells may come from the graft donor. The CDR3 nucleotides are TGTGCCCACTACACTCTAACAGGGGGCAGAATCTTCACAGATACGCAGTATTTT. It codes for CAHYTLTGGRIFTDTQYF.